The next 30 T cell receptor beta chains were all read from a single sample in a study of T cell responses to AZD1222 COVID-19 vaccine (dated by TCRdb to the early 2020s). The library came from the immunoSEQ multiplex PCR assay. TCRdb mirrors the immuneACCESS table, restricted to in-frame sequences. Some clones are absent from its copies; in checked studies, under half trace to an unresolved V gene, and the reason for the others is unknown. Here the sample has 120,000 or so clones; roughly nine tenths occur a single time. The ten largest account for approximately 5.1% of the sample. The label giving this sample's time point can be read as: baseline before first vaccination. The sample in question was peripheral blood, obtained on day 0 of AZD1222 vaccination. These receptors were collected from an adult in good health.

The gene calls are TRBV10-3 and TRBJ2-3, with D hard to call. The germline gives CDR1 ENHRY, CDR2 SYGVKD. This CDR3 has 16 amino acids. V was trimmed by 6 bases and J by 2 bases, leaving 18 bases between them. The CDR3 bases are TGTGCCATCAGCGGTCTCTCGCAGGTGGTCACAGATACGCAGTATTTT. Protein: CAISGLSQVVTDTQYF.

This clone was detected a few times. V gene TRBV4-1 combines with J gene TRBJ2-7, with D tentatively TRBD1 (6 bases). Germline-derived CDR1 and CDR2 are MGHRA and YSYEKL. Trimming left V 0 bases short and J 3 bases short, with 15 bases between. CDR3 length: 16 residues. The CDR3 DNA is TGCGCCAGCAGCCAAGATTGGGACAACCACTACTACGAGCAGTACTTC. Translated: CASSQDWDNHYYEQYF.

This clone was observed a single time. V gene TRBV6-1 combines with J gene TRBJ1-1, with unresolved D. Germline V lookup: CDR1 MNHNS, CDR2 SASEGT. There are 12 residues in the CDR3. V lost 3 bases, J lost 8 bases, and 10 bases lay in between. This CDR3 is CASSEPPWEAFF. CDR3 sequence (DNA): TGTGCCAGCAGTGAGCCCCCGTGGGAAGCTTTCTTT.

The chain joins TRBV14 to TRBJ1-1; no clear D gene. The CDR3 is made up of 15 amino acids. Germline V gene sequence: CDR1 SGHDN, CDR2 FVKESK. V was trimmed by 0 bases and J by 4 bases, leaving 12 bases between them. The CDR3 DNA reads TGTGCCAGCAGCCAAGAGGCCCGGGTGCGCACTGAAGCTTTCTTT. This sequence encodes CASSQEARVRTEAFF.

The chain uses TRBV27 and TRBJ1-2, with 7 positions matching TRBD1. Germline V CDR1 and CDR2: MNHEY, SMNVEV (reference sequence). The CDR3 is made up of 14 amino acids. V dropped 6 bases and J dropped 3; count of bases not matched to a gene: 7. The CDR3 region has the DNA TGTGCCAGCAGGATGACAGGGCCGGACTATGGCTACACCTTC. Translating gives CASRMTGPDYGYTF.

The chain couples TRBV5-1 to TRBJ2-7; 10 bases match TRBD1. The CDR3 is made up of 17 amino acids. Trimming took 0 bases from V and 7 from J; bases not matched to a gene: 13. CDR1 is SGHRS and CDR2 is YFSETQ in the germline V gene. The CDR3 region is CASSLALSGTGALEQYF. The CDR3 nucleotides read TGCGCCAGCAGCTTGGCCCTCTCCGGGACAGGGGCGTTGGAGCAGTACTTC.

The chain carries TRBV24-1 and TRBJ2-1; maybe TRBD2 (6 bases). V lost 8 bases, J lost 8 bases, and 24 bases lay in between. This CDR3 has 16 residues. Germline-derived CDR1 and CDR2 are KGHDR and SFDVKD. As DNA, the CDR3 is TGTGCCACCATGAGGAGGGCGTGGGAGGCTTTCTATGAGCAGTTCTTC. Amino acids: CATMRRAWEAFYEQFF.

The rearrangement links TRBV19 to TRBJ1-2, with D unresolved. This CDR3 region has 12 residues. The V end lost 5 bases, the J end lost 2 bases, and 6 bases lay between the germline ends. Germline V lookup: CDR1 LNHDA, CDR2 SQIVND (reference sequence). The CDR3 sequence is CASSGENYGYTF. DNA for the CDR3: TGTGCCAGTAGTGGCGAGAACTATGGCTACACCTTC.

The V call is TRBV5-5, the J call TRBJ1-2; no definite D call. V lost 0 bases and J 4 bases, leaving 7 bases between the germline ends. This CDR3 contains 13 residues. Germline values: CDR1 SGHKS, CDR2 YYEKEE (reference sequence). CDR3: CASSLGGTYGYTF. The DNA for the CDR3 is TGTGCCAGCAGCTTGGGGGGTACCTATGGCTACACCTTC.

The chain is built from TRBV19 and TRBJ1-5; weak D call: TRBD1 (5 bases). The CDR3 has 17 amino acids. V lost 1 base and J lost 7, with 20 bases in between. Germline V gene data show CDR1 as LNHDA and CDR2 as SQIVND (reference sequence). CDR3 amino acids: CASSIGSAGQGTQPQHF. The CDR3 region has the DNA TGTGCCAGTAGTATAGGCTCGGCGGGGCAGGGAACGCAGCCCCAGCATTTT.

The chain uses TRBV7-9 and TRBJ1-2, with D possibly matching TRBD1 (6 bases). Trimming cost V 1 base and J 8 bases, with 11 bases left between them. The length of the CDR3 is 13 residues. CDR1 and CDR2 from the germline V gene are SEHNR and FQNEAQ (reference sequence). The CDR3 region is CASSLDRAKGYTF. DNA of the CDR3: TGTGCCAGCAGCTTAGACAGGGCAAAAGGCTACACCTTC.

The chain joins TRBV15 to TRBJ2-2; D ambiguous. V lost 4 bases and J lost 7, with 7 bases in between. The CDR3 has 12 amino acids. CDR1 LNHNV and CDR2 YYDKDF come from the germline V gene (reference sequence). Written as DNA, the CDR3 is TGTGCCACCAGCACAGCGTACGGGGAGCTGTTTTTT. It codes for CATSTAYGELFF.

The rearrangement links TRBV5-6 to TRBJ2-2; 9 bases fit TRBD1. CDR1 and CDR2 (germline): SGHDT, YYEEEE. The V segment lost 5 bases and the J segment 2 bases; nucleotides outside the gene matches: 13. The CDR3 is 18 residues long. The CDR3 region is CASRGVKQGAVNTGELFF. The CDR3 DNA reads TGTGCCAGCAGGGGTGTAAAACAGGGGGCGGTAAACACCGGGGAGCTGTTTTTT.

J is TRBJ2-7 and V is TRBV2; 7 bases align to TRBD1. After removal of 3 bases from V and 4 bases from J, the junction contained 9 bases not matched to a gene. CDR1 SNHLY and CDR2 FYNNEI come from the germline V gene. The CDR3 runs 15 residues. Here the CDR3 reads CASSDFGTAEYEQYF. The CDR3 nucleotides read TGTGCCAGCAGTGATTTTGGGACAGCCGAATACGAGCAGTACTTC.

The chain employs TRBV11-2 and TRBJ2-5; D is perhaps TRBD2 (6 bases). This CDR3 comprises 16 residues. The V gene lost 0 bases and the J gene lost 4 bases, with 15 bases spanning the gap. Germline V lookup: CDR1 SGHAT, CDR2 FQNNGV. The DNA of the CDR3 is TGTGCCAGCAGCTTAGATGGGGGGAGGTGGCGAGAGACCCAGTACTTC. Its translation is CASSLDGGRWRETQYF.

This rearrangement joins TRBV10-3 to TRBJ1-1; D perhaps matches TRBD1 (5 bases). CDR1 and CDR2 from the germline V gene are ENHRY and SYGVKD. This CDR3 contains 14 residues. V lost 11 bases and J 0 bases, leaving 16 bases between the germline ends. The CDR3 loop is CAGGNRGMNTEAFF. Here the CDR3 DNA reads TGTGCCGGGGGGAATAGGGGAATGAACACTGAAGCTTTCTTT.

This sequence joins TRBV20-1 and TRBJ2-5, with D maybe TRBD1 (6 bases). Germline CDR1 DFQATT, CDR2 SNEGSKA (reference sequence). CDR3 size: 13 residues. V was pared by 3 bases and J by 2 bases, with 10 bases between. CDR3 DNA: TGCAGTGCTAGTGAAGGGGGTCAAGAGACCCAGTACTTC. Amino acid sequence: CSASEGGQETQYF.

The rearrangement uses TRBV9 and TRBJ1-1, with TRBD1 matching over 7 bases. The CDR3 totals 16 residues. Germline-derived CDR1 and CDR2 are SGDLS and YYNGEE. Trimming took 6 bases from V and 0 from J; bases not matched to a gene: 11. CDR3 amino acids: CASTLGAGGLNTEAFF. CDR3 DNA sequence: TGTGCCAGCACCCTAGGGGCAGGGGGTTTGAACACTGAAGCTTTCTTT.

The CDR3, as DNA: TGTGCCAGCAGTTACATAGGGGGGTCCTACGAGCAGTACTTC. Protein sequence: CASSYIGGSYEQYF. This rearrangement joins TRBV27 to TRBJ2-7, with D perhaps assigned TRBD1 or TRBD2 (6 bases each). Trimming stripped 4 bases from V and 1 base from J, with 11 bases between. The CDR3 covers 14 residues. Germline values: CDR1 MNHEY, CDR2 SMNVEV (reference sequence).

The rearrangement joins TRBV28 to TRBJ1-4, with 7 bases that match TRBD1. Trimming cost V 7 bases and J 7 bases; bases outside gene matches: 12. The germline CDR1 and CDR2 sequences are MDHEN and SYDVKM. The CDR3 contains 15 residues. CDR3 sequence: CASTPAGTEGEKLFF. The DNA of the CDR3 is TGTGCCAGCACCCCCGCCGGGACAGAGGGTGAAAAACTGTTTTTT.

This clone is a singleton in its sample. The chain uses TRBV7-9 and TRBJ1-2; D remains ambiguous. Trimming took 3 bases from V and 2 from J, leaving 7 bases between them. CDR3 size: 13 residues. Germline-derived CDR1 and CDR2 are SEHNR and FQNEAQ (reference sequence). Here the CDR3 DNA reads TGTGCCAGCAGCTTCATGACCAACTATGGCTACACCTTC. Residues: CASSFMTNYGYTF.

The chain carries TRBV6-1 and TRBJ1-1; 8 bases match TRBD1. Looked up from germline, CDR1 is MNHNS and CDR2 is SASEGT. The CDR3 is 14 residues long. The V and J ends lost 3 bases and 9 bases, in that order; junction bases with no gene match: 9. CDR3 DNA: TGTGCCAGCAGTGAGCCTCAGACAGGGGACAAAGCTTTCTTT. This translates into CASSEPQTGDKAFF.

Remarks on this clone: One end of the junction is discordant with germline, which a read error may explain. This rearrangement joins TRBV7-2 to TRBJ1-6; D call uncertain. Germline V gene data show CDR1 as SGHTA and CDR2 as FQGNSA. This CDR3 is built from 16 residues. For the CDR3, the DNA is TGTGCCAGCAACTTAGCCCACACCTCCGGCAATTCACCCCTCCACTTT. Amino acid sequence: CASNLAHTSGNSPLHF.

The chain employs TRBV29-1 and TRBJ2-7, with 8 bases matching TRBD1. Germline CDR1 and CDR2: SQVTM and ANQGSEA. Trimming at V came to 6 bases and at J to 1 base, leaving 11 bases not matched to a gene. CDR3 size: 15 residues. CDR3 amino acids: CSVRRGQEGSYEQYF. The CDR3 nucleotides read TGCAGCGTCCGCCGGGGACAGGAAGGTTCCTACGAGCAGTACTTC.

The V gene is TRBV6-4, the J gene TRBJ1-3; D gene unclear. The V and J ends lost 3 bases and 0 bases respectively, with 9 bases between them. Germline assignment: CDR1 MRHNA and CDR2 SNTAGT. There are 15 residues in the CDR3. The CDR3 loop reads CASSEQAFSGNTIYF. The CDR3 bases are TGTGCCAGCAGTGAGCAGGCCTTCTCTGGAAACACCATATATTTT.

The chain joins TRBV19 to TRBJ1-1; a possible D gene is TRBD1 (5 bases). This CDR3 comprises 15 residues. Trimming shortened V by 5 bases and J by 3 bases, and 16 bases separated the two germline ends. Germline values: CDR1 LNHDA, CDR2 SQIVND (reference sequence). CDR3 amino acids: CASSPRPGGDTEAFF. The CDR3 DNA reads TGTGCCAGTAGTCCTCGTCCGGGGGGTGACACTGAAGCTTTCTTT.

J is TRBJ2-1 and V is TRBV19; 7 bases fit TRBD2. With V trimmed by 7 bases and J by 10 bases, 10 bases remained unmatched. Germline CDR1 LNHDA, CDR2 SQIVND (reference sequence). The CDR3 has 13 residues. The CDR3 bases are TGTGCCAGTATCCAAGGCGGGAGTAGGGAGCAGTTCTTC. Translated: CASIQGGSREQFF.

This clone has only one observation. The chain couples TRBV9 to TRBJ2-1; D may be TRBD2 (6 bases). The V gene lost 0 bases and the J gene lost 5 bases, with 9 bases spanning the gap. This CDR3 has 14 amino acids. Germline V gene sequence: CDR1 SGDLS, CDR2 YYNGEE. CDR3 loop: CASSVDRGNNEQFF. The CDR3 DNA follows: TGTGCCAGCAGCGTAGATCGGGGGAACAATGAGCAGTTCTTC.

As DNA, the CDR3 is TGTGCCAGCAGTACCGTGAGCGAGCAGTACTTC. This encodes CASSTVSEQYF. The chain recombines TRBV6-5 with TRBJ2-7, with D unclear. The CDR3 totals 11 residues. Germline CDR1 reads MNHEY; CDR2 reads SVGAGI. Deletions cut 5 bases from V and 6 bases from J, with 8 bases between.

The rearrangement joins TRBV5-4 to TRBJ2-7, with 8 nucleotides matching TRBD1. Trimming cost V 4 bases and J 6 bases; bases outside gene matches: 9. In germline, CDR1 is SGHNT, CDR2 YYREEE (reference sequence). The CDR3 consists of 14 residues. As DNA, the CDR3 is TGTGCCAGCAGCCACCAAGGACAGGGAGTCGAGCAGTACTTC. Protein sequence: CASSHQGQGVEQYF.